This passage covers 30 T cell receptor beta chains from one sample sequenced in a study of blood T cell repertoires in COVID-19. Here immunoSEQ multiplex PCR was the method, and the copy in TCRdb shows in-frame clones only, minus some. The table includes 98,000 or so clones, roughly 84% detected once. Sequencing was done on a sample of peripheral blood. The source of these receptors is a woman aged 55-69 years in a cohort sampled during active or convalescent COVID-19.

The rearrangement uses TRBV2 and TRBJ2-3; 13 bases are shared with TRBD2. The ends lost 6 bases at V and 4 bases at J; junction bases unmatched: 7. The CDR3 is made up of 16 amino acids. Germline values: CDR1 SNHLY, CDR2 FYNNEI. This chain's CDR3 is CASRAATSGRSDTQYF. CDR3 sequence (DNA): TGTGCCAGCAGGGCCGCGACTAGCGGGAGGTCAGATACGCAGTATTTT.

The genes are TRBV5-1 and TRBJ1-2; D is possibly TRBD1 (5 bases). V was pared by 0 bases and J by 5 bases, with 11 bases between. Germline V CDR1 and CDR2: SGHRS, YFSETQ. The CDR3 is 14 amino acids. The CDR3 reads CASSLEGVEYGYTF. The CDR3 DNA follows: TGCGCCAGCAGCTTGGAAGGGGTGGAGTATGGCTACACCTTC.

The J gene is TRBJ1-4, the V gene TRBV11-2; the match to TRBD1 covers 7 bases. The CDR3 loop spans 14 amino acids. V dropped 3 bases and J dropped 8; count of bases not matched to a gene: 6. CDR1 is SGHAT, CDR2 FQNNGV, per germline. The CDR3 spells CASSLAAGGEKLFF. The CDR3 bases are TGTGCCAGCAGCTTGGCGGCAGGGGGGGAAAAACTGTTTTTT.

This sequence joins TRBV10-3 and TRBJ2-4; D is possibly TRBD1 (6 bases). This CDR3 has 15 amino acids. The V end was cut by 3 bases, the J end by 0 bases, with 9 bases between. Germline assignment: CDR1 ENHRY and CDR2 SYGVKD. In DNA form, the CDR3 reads TGTGCCATCAGTGATACAGGGCTAGCCAAAAACATTCAGTACTTC. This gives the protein CAISDTGLAKNIQYF.

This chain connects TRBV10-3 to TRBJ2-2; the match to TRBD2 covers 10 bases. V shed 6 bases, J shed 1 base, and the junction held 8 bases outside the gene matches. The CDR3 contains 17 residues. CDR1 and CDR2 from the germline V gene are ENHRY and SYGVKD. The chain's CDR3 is CAISLTRTSGNTGELFF. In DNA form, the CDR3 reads TGTGCCATCAGCCTCACCCGGACTAGCGGGAACACCGGGGAGCTGTTTTTT.

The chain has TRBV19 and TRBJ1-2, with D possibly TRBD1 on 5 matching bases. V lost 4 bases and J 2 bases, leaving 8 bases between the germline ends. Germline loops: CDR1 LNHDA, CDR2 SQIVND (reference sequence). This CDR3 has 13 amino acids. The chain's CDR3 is CASSNGGNYGYTF. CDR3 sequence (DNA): TGTGCCAGTAGTAACGGGGGGAACTATGGCTACACCTTC.

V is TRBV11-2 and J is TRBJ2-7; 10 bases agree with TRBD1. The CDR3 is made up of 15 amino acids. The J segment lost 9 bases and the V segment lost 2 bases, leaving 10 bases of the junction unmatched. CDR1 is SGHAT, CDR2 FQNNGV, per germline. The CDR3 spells CASSLYRDRGPRQYF. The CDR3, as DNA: TGTGCCAGCAGCTTATACCGGGACAGGGGCCCCAGGCAGTACTTC.

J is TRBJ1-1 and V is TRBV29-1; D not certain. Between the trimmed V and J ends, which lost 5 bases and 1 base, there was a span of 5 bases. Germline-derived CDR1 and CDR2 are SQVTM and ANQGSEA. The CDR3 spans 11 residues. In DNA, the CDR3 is TGCAGCGTTTCCGGGAACACTGAAGCTTTCTTT. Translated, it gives CSVSGNTEAFF. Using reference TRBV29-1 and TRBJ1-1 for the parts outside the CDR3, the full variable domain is SAVISQKPSRDICQRGTSLTIQCQVDSQVTMMFWYRQQPGQSLTLIATANQGSEATYESGFVIDKFPISRPNLTFSTLTVSNMSPEDSSIYLCSVSGNTEAFFGQGTRLTVV.

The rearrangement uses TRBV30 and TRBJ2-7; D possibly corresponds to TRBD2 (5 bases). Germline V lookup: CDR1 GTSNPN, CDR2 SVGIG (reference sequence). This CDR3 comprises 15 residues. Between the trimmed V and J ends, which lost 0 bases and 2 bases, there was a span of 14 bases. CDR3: CAWSVHLARPYEQYF. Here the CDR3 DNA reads TGTGCCTGGAGTGTACATCTAGCCCGACCCTACGAGCAGTACTTC. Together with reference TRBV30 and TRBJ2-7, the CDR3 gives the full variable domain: SQTIHQWPATLVQPVGSPLSLECTVEGTSNPNLYWYRQAAGRGLQLLFYSVGIGQISSEVPQNLSASRPQDRQFILSSKKLLLSDSGFYLCAWSVHLARPYEQYFGPGTRLTVT.

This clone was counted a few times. CDR3 nucleotide sequence: TGCGCCAGCAGCCAAGAATCCCCCGGGACAGGGGACTATGGCTACACCTTC. It yields the protein CASSQESPGTGDYGYTF. This chain uses TRBV4-1 with TRBJ1-2; 10 nucleotides line up with TRBD1. Germline V gene lookup returns CDR1 MGHRA and CDR2 YSYEKL. This CDR3 region has 17 residues. Trimming cost V 0 bases and J 3 bases; bases outside gene matches: 7.

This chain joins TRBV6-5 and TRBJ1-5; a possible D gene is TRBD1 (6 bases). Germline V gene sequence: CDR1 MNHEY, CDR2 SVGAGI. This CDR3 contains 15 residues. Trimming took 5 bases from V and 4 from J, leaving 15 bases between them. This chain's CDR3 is CASSQGRPGNQPQHF. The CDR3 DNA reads TGTGCCAGCAGTCAGGGGCGGCCGGGGAATCAGCCCCAGCATTTT.

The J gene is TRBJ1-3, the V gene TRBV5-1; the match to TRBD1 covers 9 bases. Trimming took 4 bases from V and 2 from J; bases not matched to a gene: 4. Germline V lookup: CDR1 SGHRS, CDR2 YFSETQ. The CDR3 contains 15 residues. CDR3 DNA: TGCGCCAGCAGCCGGGACAGGGAGCCTGGAAACACCATATATTTT. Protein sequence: CASSRDREPGNTIYF.

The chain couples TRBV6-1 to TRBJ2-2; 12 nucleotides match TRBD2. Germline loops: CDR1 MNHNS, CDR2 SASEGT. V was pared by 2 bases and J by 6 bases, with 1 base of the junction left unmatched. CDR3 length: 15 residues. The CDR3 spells CASSELAGGPGELFF. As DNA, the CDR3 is TGTGCCAGCAGTGAACTAGCGGGGGGGCCCGGGGAGCTGTTTTTT.

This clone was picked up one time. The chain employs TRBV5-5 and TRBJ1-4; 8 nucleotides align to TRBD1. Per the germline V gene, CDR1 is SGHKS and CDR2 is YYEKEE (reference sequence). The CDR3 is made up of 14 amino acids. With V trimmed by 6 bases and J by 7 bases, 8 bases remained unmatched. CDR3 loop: CASTDRGRREKLFF. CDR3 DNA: TGTGCCAGCACCGACAGGGGAAGGCGTGAAAAACTGTTTTTT.

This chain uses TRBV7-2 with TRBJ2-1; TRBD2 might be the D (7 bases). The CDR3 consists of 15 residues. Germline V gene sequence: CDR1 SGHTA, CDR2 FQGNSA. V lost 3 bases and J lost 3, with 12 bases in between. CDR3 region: CASSFRGGDYNEQFF. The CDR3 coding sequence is TGTGCCAGCAGCTTTCGCGGGGGCGACTACAATGAGCAGTTCTTC.

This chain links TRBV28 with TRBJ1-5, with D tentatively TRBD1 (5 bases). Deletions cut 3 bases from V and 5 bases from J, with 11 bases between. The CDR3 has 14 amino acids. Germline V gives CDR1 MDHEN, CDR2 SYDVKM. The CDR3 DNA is TGTGCCAGCAGTTTGGGGGGAGGGTATCAGCCCCAGCATTTT. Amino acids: CASSLGGGYQPQHF. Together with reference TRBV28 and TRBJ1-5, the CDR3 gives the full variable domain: DVKVTQSSRYLVKRTGEKVFLECVQDMDHENMFWYRQDPGLGLRLIYFSYDVKMKEKGDIPEGYSVSREKKERFSLILESASTNQTSMYLCASSLGGGYQPQHFGDGTRLSIL.

The CDR3: CASSARGATYEQYF. The CDR3, as DNA: TGTGCCAGTAGTGCCCGGGGGGCTACCTACGAGCAGTACTTC. This chain connects TRBV19 to TRBJ2-7; weak D call: TRBD2 (7 bases). The germline V and J ends were trimmed by 5 bases and 2 bases, with 13 bases remaining between them. The CDR3 consists of 14 residues. Germline CDR1 LNHDA, CDR2 SQIVND (reference sequence).

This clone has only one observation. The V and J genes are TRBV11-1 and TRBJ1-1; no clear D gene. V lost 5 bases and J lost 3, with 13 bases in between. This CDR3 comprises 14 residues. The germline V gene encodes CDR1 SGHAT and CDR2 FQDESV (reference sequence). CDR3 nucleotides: TGTGCCAGCAGCCCCCCGAGGAGGGACACTGAAGCTTTCTTT. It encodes CASSPPRRDTEAFF.

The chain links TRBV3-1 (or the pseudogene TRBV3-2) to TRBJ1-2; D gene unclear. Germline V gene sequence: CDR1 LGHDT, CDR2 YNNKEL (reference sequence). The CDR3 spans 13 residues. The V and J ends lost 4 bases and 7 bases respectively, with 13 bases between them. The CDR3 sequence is CASSRVTPGGYTF. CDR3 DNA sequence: TGTGCCAGCAGCCGGGTGACACCCGGTGGCTACACCTTC.

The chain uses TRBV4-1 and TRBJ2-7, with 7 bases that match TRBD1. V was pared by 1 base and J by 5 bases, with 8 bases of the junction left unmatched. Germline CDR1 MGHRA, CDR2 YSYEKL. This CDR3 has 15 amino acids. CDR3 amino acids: CASSQGQGSLHEQYF. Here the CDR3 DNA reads TGCGCCAGCAGCCAAGGACAGGGTTCGCTCCACGAGCAGTACTTC.

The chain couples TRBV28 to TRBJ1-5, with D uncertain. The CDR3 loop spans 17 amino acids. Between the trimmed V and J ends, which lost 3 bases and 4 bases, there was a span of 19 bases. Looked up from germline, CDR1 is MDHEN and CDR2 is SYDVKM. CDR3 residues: CASSFPGSGRSNQPQHF. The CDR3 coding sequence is TGTGCCAGCAGTTTCCCCGGATCGGGGAGGTCAAATCAGCCCCAGCATTTT. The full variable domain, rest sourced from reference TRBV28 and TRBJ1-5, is DVKVTQSSRYLVKRTGEKVFLECVQDMDHENMFWYRQDPGLGLRLIYFSYDVKMKEKGDIPEGYSVSREKKERFSLILESASTNQTSMYLCASSFPGSGRSNQPQHFGDGTRLSIL.

CDR3 in amino acids: CASSGVADTGELFF. CDR3 nucleotides: TGTGCCAGCAGTGGGGTAGCGGACACCGGGGAGCTGTTTTTT. The chain carries TRBV2 and TRBJ2-2; TRBD2 is a possible D gene (6 bases). Trimming shortened V by 4 bases and J by 3 bases, and 9 bases separated the two germline ends. From germline, CDR1 is SNHLY and CDR2 FYNNEI. CDR3 size: 14 residues.

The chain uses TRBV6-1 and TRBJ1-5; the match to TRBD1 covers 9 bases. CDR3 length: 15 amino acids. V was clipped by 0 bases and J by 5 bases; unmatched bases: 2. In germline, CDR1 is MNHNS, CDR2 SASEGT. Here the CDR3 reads CASSEAGTGYQPQHF. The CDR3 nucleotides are TGTGCCAGCAGTGAAGCAGGGACAGGGTATCAGCCCCAGCATTTT.

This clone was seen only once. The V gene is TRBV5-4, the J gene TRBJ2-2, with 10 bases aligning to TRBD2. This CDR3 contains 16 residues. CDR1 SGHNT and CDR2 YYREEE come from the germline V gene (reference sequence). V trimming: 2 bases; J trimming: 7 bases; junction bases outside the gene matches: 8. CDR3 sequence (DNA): TGTGCCAGCAGCTTTGGGGGACTAGCGCGTGTCGGGGAGCTGTTTTTT. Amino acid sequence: CASSFGGLARVGELFF.

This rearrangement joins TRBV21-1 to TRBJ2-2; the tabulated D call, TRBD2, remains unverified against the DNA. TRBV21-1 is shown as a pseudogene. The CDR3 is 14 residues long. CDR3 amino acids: CASSKKGLVGELFF. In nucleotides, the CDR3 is TGTGCCAGCAGCAAAAAAGGACTTGTCGGGGAGCTGTTTTTT.

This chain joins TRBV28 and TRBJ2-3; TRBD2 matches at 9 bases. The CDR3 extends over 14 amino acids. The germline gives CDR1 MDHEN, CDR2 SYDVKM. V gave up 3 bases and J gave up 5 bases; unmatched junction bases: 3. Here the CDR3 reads CASSLGLAGDTQYF. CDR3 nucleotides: TGTGCCAGCAGTTTGGGACTAGCCGGAGATACGCAGTATTTT.

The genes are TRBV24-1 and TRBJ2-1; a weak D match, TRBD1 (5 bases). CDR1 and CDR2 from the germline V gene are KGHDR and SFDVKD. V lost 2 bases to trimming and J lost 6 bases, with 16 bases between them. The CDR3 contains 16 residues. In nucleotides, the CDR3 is TGTGCCACCAGTGATTCAAAACGGTCGGACATCAATGAGCAGTTCTTC. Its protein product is CATSDSKRSDINEQFF.

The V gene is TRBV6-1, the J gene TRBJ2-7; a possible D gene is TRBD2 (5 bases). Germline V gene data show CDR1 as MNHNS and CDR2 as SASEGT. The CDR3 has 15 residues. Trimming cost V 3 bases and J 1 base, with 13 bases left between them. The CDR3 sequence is CASSDPGRGSYEQYF. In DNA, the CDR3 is TGTGCCAGCAGTGACCCCGGCCGGGGTTCCTACGAGCAGTACTTC.

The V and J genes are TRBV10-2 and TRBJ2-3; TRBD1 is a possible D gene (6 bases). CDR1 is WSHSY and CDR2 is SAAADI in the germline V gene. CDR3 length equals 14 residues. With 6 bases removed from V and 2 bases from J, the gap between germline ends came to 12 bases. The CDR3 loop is CASRADRITDTQYF. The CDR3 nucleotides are TGCGCCAGCAGAGCCGACAGGATCACAGATACGCAGTATTTT.

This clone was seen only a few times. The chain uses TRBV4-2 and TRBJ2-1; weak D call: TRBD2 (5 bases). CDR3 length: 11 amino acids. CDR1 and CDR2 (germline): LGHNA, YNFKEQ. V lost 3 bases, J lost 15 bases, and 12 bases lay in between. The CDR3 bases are TGTGCCAGCAGCCACGGGTGGGAGTTGTTCTTC. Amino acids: CASSHGWELFF.